Below are 15 T cell receptor beta chains sequenced from a single sample in a study of siplizumab effects on memory and regulatory T cells (dated by TCRdb to about 2019). Library creation used the immunoSEQ multiplex PCR assay. TCRdb's version of the immuneACCESS table is confined to in-frame rearrangements and falls short of the full clone set. An unresolved V gene accounts for under half of the shortfall where checked; the remainder is of unknown origin. Across this sample there are around 94,000 clones, with 80% to 95% seen only once. 1.1% of the sample is in the top ten clones. Material for sequencing was CD4+ T cells sorted from blood. Every receptor here comes from a human donor in good health.

The chain is built from TRBV29-1 and TRBJ2-3; 8 positions agree with TRBD2. Losses at the gene ends were 6 bases for V and 4 bases for J; bases not matched to a gene: 9. Germline values: CDR1 SQVTM, CDR2 ANQGSEA. CDR3 size: 14 residues. The CDR3 is CSVQTREGPDTQYF. DNA for the CDR3: TGCAGCGTCCAAACCCGGGAGGGCCCAGATACGCAGTATTTT.

The chain links TRBV9 to TRBJ1-4, with 9 bases fitting TRBD1. The length of the CDR3 is 17 residues. CDR1 is SGDLS and CDR2 is YYNGEE in the germline V gene. J gave up 0 bases and V 3 bases, and 6 bases lay outside the gene matches. The CDR3 loop is CASSADRGFSTNEKLFF. The DNA for the CDR3 is TGTGCCAGCAGCGCGGACAGGGGTTTCTCAACTAATGAAAAACTGTTTTTT.

The chain has TRBV5-6 and TRBJ2-6; 11 bases are shared with TRBD2. Unmatched junction bases numbered 1, after V lost 2 bases and J lost 0 bases. The CDR3 is made up of 17 amino acids. The V gene's germline CDR1 is SGHDT and CDR2 YYEEEE. The chain's CDR3 is CASSLTSGSSGANVLTF. The CDR3 bases are TGTGCCAGCAGCTTAACTAGCGGGAGCTCTGGGGCCAACGTCCTGACTTTC.

This clone turned up a few times. The chain carries TRBV7-3 and TRBJ1-1; 7 nucleotides line up with TRBD1. Per the germline V gene, CDR1 is SGHTA and CDR2 is FQGTGA. The CDR3 length is 13 residues. Trimming at V came to 5 bases and at J to 1 base, leaving 1 base not matched to a gene. CDR3: CASSQGGNTEAFF. CDR3 nucleotide sequence: TGTGCCAGCAGCCAGGGGGGGAACACTGAAGCTTTCTTT.

V is TRBV5-5 and J is TRBJ2-3; 7 nucleotides align to TRBD1. Germline trimming cut 4 bases from V and 2 bases from J; bases unmatched to any gene: 10. This CDR3 has 16 residues. Germline V gene lookup returns CDR1 SGHKS and CDR2 YYEKEE (reference sequence). For the CDR3, the DNA is TGTGCCAGCAGCAATCACCGGGACAGAACCACAGATACGCAGTATTTT. This encodes CASSNHRDRTTDTQYF.

The sample holds one count of this clone. J is TRBJ1-3 and V is TRBV10-3; no clear D. Trimming left V 11 bases short and J 8 bases short, with 25 bases between. The germline CDR1 and CDR2 sequences are ENHRY and SYGVKD. The CDR3 contains 15 residues. CDR3 in amino acids: CAVLPRLPNGYTIYF. In nucleotides, the CDR3 is TGTGCCGTACTACCCCGACTGCCGAACGGCTACACCATATATTTT.

This chain connects TRBV7-6 to TRBJ2-7; the D is unclear. The ends were cut back, 5 bases at V and 4 bases at J, with 18 bases in the middle. This CDR3 has 15 amino acids. Germline CDR1 SGHVS, CDR2 FNYEAQ. CDR3 nucleotide sequence: TGTGCCAGCAGCCCCAGAACCCAAAATTATTACGAGCAGTACTTC. Translated, it gives CASSPRTQNYYEQYF.

The chain links TRBV30 to TRBJ1-2; 9 bases fit TRBD1. Germline V gene data show CDR1 as GTSNPN and CDR2 as SVGIG (reference sequence). J was trimmed by 5 bases and V by 8 bases; bases with no gene match: 12. CDR3 length: 14 residues. The chain's CDR3 is CARTRGGTGYGYTF. The CDR3, as DNA: TGTGCCAGGACAAGGGGCGGGACAGGGTATGGCTACACCTTC.

This clone was seen just once. The genes are TRBV28 and TRBJ1-4; D is undetermined. With 3 bases removed from V and 0 bases from J, the gap between germline ends came to 17 bases. Germline V CDR1 and CDR2: MDHEN, SYDVKM. The CDR3 length is 18 residues. CDR3 residues: CASSFRIVGIATNEKLFF. As DNA, the CDR3 is TGTGCCAGCAGTTTCAGGATCGTTGGGATTGCAACTAATGAAAAACTGTTTTTT.

The chain recombines TRBV2 with TRBJ1-1; the D gene is possibly TRBD1 (5 bases). Trimming pared 1 base from V and 0 bases from J, leaving 9 bases between. Germline V lookup: CDR1 SNHLY, CDR2 FYNNEI. The CDR3 has 15 residues. The CDR3 protein is CASSEGGALNTEAFF. DNA of the CDR3: TGTGCCAGCAGTGAAGGTGGGGCGTTGAACACTGAAGCTTTCTTT.

This chain uses TRBV7-3 with TRBJ2-3, with a tentative D call TRBD1 (6 bases). Germline-derived CDR1 and CDR2 are SGHTA and FQGTGA. The V gene lost 8 bases and the J gene lost 0 bases, with 12 bases spanning the gap. The CDR3 covers 14 residues. Written as DNA, the CDR3 is TGTGCCAGCTCCAGGGGTGCAAGCACAGATACGCAGTATTTT. Its protein is CASSRGASTDTQYF.

The CDR3 here is CASSDRLPPHEQYF. The CDR3 coding sequence is TGCGCCAGCAGTGATCGACTACCTCCCCACGAGCAGTACTTC. The chain couples TRBV10-1 to TRBJ2-7; weak D call: TRBD2 (5 bases). Trimming pared 3 bases from V and 5 bases from J, leaving 14 bases between. This CDR3 is built from 14 residues. The germline V gene has CDR1 WNHNN and CDR2 SYGVQD (reference sequence).

This clone has only a few counts. V is TRBV6-1 and J is TRBJ2-7, with 8 bases identical to TRBD2. The trim removed 0 bases at V and 3 bases at J, leaving 4 bases unmatched. The germline gives CDR1 MNHNS, CDR2 SASEGT. The CDR3 length is 15 residues. CDR3 DNA sequence: TGTGCCAGCAGTGAAGCGCCTAGCGGGTACTACGAGCAGTACTTC. Translation gives CASSEAPSGYYEQYF.

This rearrangement joins TRBV7-7 to TRBJ2-3, with D perhaps being TRBD1 or TRBD2 (6 bases each). The CDR3 runs to 15 residues. The V and J ends lost 1 base and 3 bases respectively, with 11 bases between them. Per germline, CDR1 SSHAT and CDR2 FNYEAQ (reference sequence). The CDR3 nucleotides read TGTGCCAGCAGCTTAGGGGGGGCAGGGACAGATACGCAGTATTTT. Residues: CASSLGGAGTDTQYF.

This clone was found once. The V call is TRBV5-6, the J call TRBJ2-7, with TRBD2 as a possible D gene (6 bases). V gave up 0 bases and J gave up 6 bases, with 16 bases separating them. CDR1 and CDR2 from the germline V gene are SGHDT and YYEEEE. The CDR3 runs 15 residues. This CDR3 reads CASSLAGTVGVEQYF. CDR3 bases: TGTGCCAGCAGCTTGGCCGGGACTGTGGGTGTCGAGCAGTACTTC.